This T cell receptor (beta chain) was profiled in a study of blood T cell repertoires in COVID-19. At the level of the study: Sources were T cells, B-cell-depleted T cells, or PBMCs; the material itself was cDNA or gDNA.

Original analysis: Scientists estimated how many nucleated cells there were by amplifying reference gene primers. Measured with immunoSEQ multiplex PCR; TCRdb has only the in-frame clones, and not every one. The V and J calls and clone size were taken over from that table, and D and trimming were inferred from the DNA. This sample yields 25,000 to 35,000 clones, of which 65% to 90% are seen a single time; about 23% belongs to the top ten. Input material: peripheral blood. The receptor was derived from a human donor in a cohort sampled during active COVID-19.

The CDR3 bases are TGTGCCAGCAGTATCAATCCCACAGGGGGTGAAGCTTTCTTT. Its translation is CASSINPTGGEAFF. This chain joins TRBV7-2 and TRBJ1-1; TRBD1 aligns across 8 bases. The CDR3 has 14 residues. Germline trimming cut 6 bases from V and 7 bases from J; bases unmatched to any gene: 10. Germline V gives CDR1 SGHTA, CDR2 FQGNSA.